This T cell receptor beta chain was sequenced during a study of preoperative IRX-2 immunotherapy in early breast cancer. The treatment was: preoperative locoregional IRX-2 cytokine immunotherapy. Patients received preoperative, locoregional IRX-2 cytokine immunotherapy in a phase Ib study. Germline assignment: CDR1 SNHLY and CDR2 FYNNEI. The CDR3 has 13 residues. Deletions cut 8 bases from V and 5 bases from J, with 15 bases between. This table comes from immunoSEQ multiplex PCR, and its TCRdb copy is limited to in-frame clones, with some not included. The data contain some 25,000 clones, roughly nine tenths of them singletons.

Material: tumor tissue, obtained after IRX-2 immunotherapy. The rearrangement joins TRBV2 to TRBJ1-1; D not resolved. The sequence was obtained from a human donor with breast cancer. CDR3 DNA sequence: TGTGCCAGCCAGTTCGGGAGTATTACTGAAGCTTTCTTT. Translated: CASQFGSITEAFF.